These 2 T cell receptor beta chains originate from one sample sequenced in a study of identical twins. TCRdb used MiXCR to reprocess the 5' RACE reads, holding one entry per CDR3 protein. The sample has roughly 470,000 distinct CDR3 sequences; approximately 15% are singletons. This same sample was also taken into another study, of yellow fever vaccine responses in identical twins.

Material: CD4+ T cells sorted from blood. The receptor set was obtained from a woman aged 18-35 years in good health.

This clonotype was seen a handful of times. The gene calls are TRBV10-3 and TRBJ2-7; TRBD1 matches 11 bases. The junction had 3 bases not matched to a gene; V was cut back by 2 bases and J by 3 bases. The CDR3 is made up of 15 amino acids. Germline loops: CDR1 ENHRY, CDR2 SYGVKD. Here the CDR3 reads CAISEPGQGVYEQYF. CDR3 nucleotides: TGTGCCATCAGTGAGCCGGGACAGGGGGTCTACGAGCAGTACTTC.

This clonotype has more than one count but fewer than ten. The rearrangement links TRBV28 to TRBJ2-1, with a tentative D call TRBD1 (6 bases). The CDR3 contains 17 residues. The V and J ends lost 6 bases and 0 bases respectively, with 18 bases between them. Germline CDR1 is MDHEN and CDR2 is SYDVKM. CDR3 nucleotide sequence: TGTGCCAGCAGGGCCACAGGGAGAGCGAACTCCTACAATGAGCAGTTCTTC. This codes for CASRATGRANSYNEQFF.